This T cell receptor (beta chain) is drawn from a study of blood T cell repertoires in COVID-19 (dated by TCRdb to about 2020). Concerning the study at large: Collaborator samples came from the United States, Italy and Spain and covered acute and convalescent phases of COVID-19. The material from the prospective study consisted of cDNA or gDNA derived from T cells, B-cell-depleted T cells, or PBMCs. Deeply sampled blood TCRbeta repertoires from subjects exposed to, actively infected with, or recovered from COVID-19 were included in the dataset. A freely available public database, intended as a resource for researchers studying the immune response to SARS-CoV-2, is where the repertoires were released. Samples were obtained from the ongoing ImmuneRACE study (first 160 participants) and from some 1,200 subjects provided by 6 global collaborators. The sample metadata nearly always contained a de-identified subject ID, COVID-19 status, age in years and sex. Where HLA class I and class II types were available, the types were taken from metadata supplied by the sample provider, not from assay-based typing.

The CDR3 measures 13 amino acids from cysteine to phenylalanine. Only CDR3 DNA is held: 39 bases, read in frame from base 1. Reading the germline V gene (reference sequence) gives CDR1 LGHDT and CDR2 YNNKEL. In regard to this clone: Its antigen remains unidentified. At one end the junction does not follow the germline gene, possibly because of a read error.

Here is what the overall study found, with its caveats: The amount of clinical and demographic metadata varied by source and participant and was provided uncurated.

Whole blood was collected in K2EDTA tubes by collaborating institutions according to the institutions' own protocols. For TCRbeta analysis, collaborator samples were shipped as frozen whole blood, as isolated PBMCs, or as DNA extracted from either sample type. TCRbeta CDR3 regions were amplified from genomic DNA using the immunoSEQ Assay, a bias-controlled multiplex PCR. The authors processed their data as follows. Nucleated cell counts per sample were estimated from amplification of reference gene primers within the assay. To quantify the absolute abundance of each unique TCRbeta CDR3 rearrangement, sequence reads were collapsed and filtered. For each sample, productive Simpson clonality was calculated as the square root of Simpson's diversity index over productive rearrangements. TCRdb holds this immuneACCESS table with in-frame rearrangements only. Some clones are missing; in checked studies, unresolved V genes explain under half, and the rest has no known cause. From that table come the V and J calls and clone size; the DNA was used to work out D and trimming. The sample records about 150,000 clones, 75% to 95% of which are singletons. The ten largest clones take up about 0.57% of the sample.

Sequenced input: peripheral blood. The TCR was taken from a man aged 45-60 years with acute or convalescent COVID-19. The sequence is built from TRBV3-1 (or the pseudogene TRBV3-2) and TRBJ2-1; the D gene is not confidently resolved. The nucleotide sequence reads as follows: TGTGCCAGCAGCCAGGGCTCCCACAATGAGCAGTTCTTC. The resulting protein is CASSQGSHNEQFF.